Listed below are T cell receptor beta chains from one sample, sequenced in a study of blood T cell repertoires in COVID-19. Here immunoSEQ multiplex PCR was the method, and the copy in TCRdb shows in-frame clones only, minus some. The table includes 80,000 or so clones, about 88% detected once. Sequenced: peripheral blood. The source of these receptors is a man in his sixties with COVID-19, enrolled during active disease. Both conserved end residues are part of each CDR3. The D gene is left open where the match is weak. Clone size is shown for a subset of rows, as once, few, many or a class of expanded clone.

12	TRBD1	TRBV12-3/TRBV12-4	-	TRBJ1-2	TGTGCCAGCAGCTCAGGGGGCCGGGGCTACACCTTC	CASSSGGRGYTF
13	TRBD2	TRBV3-1/TRBV3-2	-	TRBJ2-3	TGTGCCAGCAGCCCTTCGGGGGGGGATACGCAGTATTTT	CASSPSGGDTQYF
15	TRBD2	TRBV4-2	few	TRBJ2-1	TGTGCCAGCAGCCTCTCGGGCGGGGGGGGAGATGAGCAGTTCTTC	CASSLSGGGGDEQFF
14	-	TRBV18	-	TRBJ1-3	TGTGCCAGCTCTCTAGGACAGCCTCTTGACACCATATATTTT	CASSLGQPLDTIYF
14	TRBD1	TRBV28	-	TRBJ1-2	TGTGCCAGCAGTCCGGGACAGCCGATGTATGGCTACACCTTC	CASSPGQPMYGYTF
16	TRBD1	TRBV18	-	TRBJ1-2	TGTGCCAGCTCACCGCCTGACAGGGTCGGTAACTATGGCTACACCTTC	CASSPPDRVGNYGYTF
15	TRBD1	TRBV5-1	-	TRBJ2-7	TGCGCCAGCAGCTTGCTGGGACAGTCTGGTGGGGAGCAGTACTTC	CASSLLGQSGGEQYF
13	TRBD1	TRBV29-1	-	TRBJ1-5	TGCAGCGTTGGGACAGGAGGCAATCAGCCCCAGCATTTT	CSVGTGGNQPQHF
15	TRBD1	TRBV6-5	-	TRBJ1-1	TGTGCCAGCAATTATCCCGGGACAGCATACACTGAAGCTTTCTTT	CASNYPGTAYTEAFF
16	TRBD1	TRBV5-1	-	TRBJ1-1	TGCGCCAGCAGCCCCCAGGGGGCCAAGGTGAACACTGAAGCTTTCTTT	CASSPQGAKVNTEAFF
14	TRBD2	TRBV30	-	TRBJ2-3	TGTGCCTGGAGCCGGGAGGGACTCACAGATACGCAGTATTTT	CAWSREGLTDTQYF
14	-	TRBV9	-	TRBJ1-3	TGTGCCAGCAGCGTAGGTAACTCTGGAAACACCATATATTTT	CASSVGNSGNTIYF
12	-	TRBV5-1	-	TRBJ2-5	TGCGCCAGCAGCTTAGCGGGAGAGACCCAGTACTTC	CASSLAGETQYF
13	-	TRBV5-6	once	TRBJ1-4	TGTGCCAGCAGCTTGGGGTACGGTGAAAAACTGTTTTTT	CASSLGYGEKLFF
15	-	TRBV3-1/TRBV3-2	once	TRBJ1-2	TGTGCCAGCAGCCCCAGGGAGGGTAAGGGATATGGCTACACCTTC	CASSPREGKGYGYTF
15	TRBD1	TRBV11-2	-	TRBJ2-7	TGTGCCAGCAGCTTCCTGACAGGGGGCCTGGGCGAGCAGTACTTC	CASSFLTGGLGEQYF
13	-	TRBV27	-	TRBJ2-7	TGTGCCAGCACCCAAGCAAATTCACGCGAGCAGTACTTC	CASTQANSREQYF
14	-	TRBV2	-	TRBJ2-2	TGTGCCAGCAAGACGACTTCGAACACCGGGGAGCTGTTTTTT	CASKTTSNTGELFF
14	-	TRBV9	few	TRBJ1-5	TGTGCCAGCAGCGCCTCGGGGGTTTCTCAGCCCCAGCATTTT	CASSASGVSQPQHF
15	TRBD1	TRBV7-2	-	TRBJ2-7	TGTGCCAGCAGCTTAGGACAGGGGAAGTATTACGAGCAGTACTTC	CASSLGQGKYYEQYF
16	-	TRBV19	-	TRBJ2-3	TGTGCCAGTAGTGGAGACAGCGCCCACGAAATAGATACGCAGTATTTT	CASSGDSAHEIDTQYF
14	-	TRBV9	-	TRBJ2-2	TGTGCCAGCCGAAGGGGGTCGAACACCGGGGAGCTGTTTTTT	CASRRGSNTGELFF
14	-	TRBV5-6	-	TRBJ2-1	TGTGCCAGCAGCTCCTTCGCCAGGGGCCATGAGCAGTTCTTC	CASSSFARGHEQFF
11	-	TRBV30	few	TRBJ2-5	TGTGCCTGGAGCCCAAAAGAGACCCAGTACTTC	CAWSPKETQYF
14	TRBD1	TRBV19	-	TRBJ1-1	TGTGCCAGCCTAATACAGGGGGCTGGCACTGAAGCTTTCTTT	CASLIQGAGTEAFF
13	TRBD1	TRBV11-2	once	TRBJ1-2	TGTGCCAGCAGCTCGGCAGGGGGTAGAGGCTACACCTTC	CASSSAGGRGYTF
13	-	TRBV27	-	TRBJ2-1	TGTGCCAGCAGCCTGACTACCCTCAATGAGCAGTTCTTC	CASSLTTLNEQFF
15	-	TRBV7-9	-	TRBJ2-1	TGTGCCAGCAGCTTAGGGGGGGGCAGGACCAATGAGCAGTTCTTC	CASSLGGGRTNEQFF
15	-	TRBV7-6	-	TRBJ1-6	TGTGCCAGCAGCTTAGCTACAGACAGAAGGTCACCCCTCCACTTT	CASSLATDRRSPLHF
15	TRBD1	TRBV7-3	few	TRBJ1-4	TGTGCCAGCAGCTCCCGTAGGCTATTCGGGACAGAACTGTTTTTT	CASSSRRLFGTELFF
14	TRBD2	TRBV3-1/TRBV3-2	-	TRBJ2-1	TGTGCCAGCAGCCCTAGACTAGCCGGTAATGAGCAGTTCTTC	CASSPRLAGNEQFF
17	TRBD2	TRBV4-1	-	TRBJ2-3	TGCGCCAGCAGCCAAGATCCCGCGGGGGGAGTCGCAGATACGCAGTATTTT	CASSQDPAGGVADTQYF
14	TRBD1	TRBV6-4	-	TRBJ1-1	TGTGCCAGCAGAGAGGACAGGGGCAACACTGAAGCTTTCTTT	CASREDRGNTEAFF
18	TRBD1	TRBV2	-	TRBJ2-4	TGTGCCAGCAGTGAATCACCACCCACCGGGACAGGGCGTAACATTCAGTACTTC	CASSESPPTGTGRNIQYF
16	-	TRBV5-5	-	TRBJ2-6	TGTGCCAGCAGCCCAACCCCGGGGTTCGGGGCCAACGTCCTGACTTTC	CASSPTPGFGANVLTF
15	TRBD2	TRBV6-5	-	TRBJ2-1	TGTGCCAGCAGCAAAAAACTAGCGGGGGGGCTTGAGCAGTTCTTC	CASSKKLAGGLEQFF
14	TRBD2	TRBV3-1/TRBV3-2	-	TRBJ2-3	TGTGCCAGCAGCCAGCGGGGGGCTACAGATACGCAGTATTTT	CASSQRGATDTQYF
15	-	TRBV11-2	-	TRBJ1-6	TGTGCCAGCAGCTCGGAGGGTTTCTATAATTCACCCCTCCACTTT	CASSSEGFYNSPLHF
14	TRBD1	TRBV5-6	-	TRBJ1-1	TGTGCCAGCACCCTACAGGGGGCTAACACTGAAGCTTTCTTT	CASTLQGANTEAFF
16	-	TRBV4-1	-	TRBJ2-2	TGCGCCAGCAGCCAAGCAGCGCGGGGGAACACCGGGGAGCTGTTTTTT	CASSQAARGNTGELFF
18	-	TRBV4-1	-	TRBJ2-4	TGCGCCAGCAGCCAAGGTCGGAGTCAGGGGCGGATCAAAAACATTCAGTACTTC	CASSQGRSQGRIKNIQYF
15	-	TRBV5-1	-	TRBJ1-2	TGCGCCAGCAGCTTGACGGTGGGGGCCGGCTATGGCTACACCTTC	CASSLTVGAGYGYTF
13	TRBD1	TRBV5-1	few	TRBJ2-2	TGCGCCAGCAGCTTACAGGGGACCGGGGAGCTGTTTTTT	CASSLQGTGELFF
14	TRBD1	TRBV27	-	TRBJ1-1	TGTGCCAGCAGTTTCCAAATAACCAGGGGGCGAGCTTTCTTT	CASSFQITRGRAFF
15	-	TRBV19	once	TRBJ2-7	TGTGCCAGTAGTCCCCCAGGGGGGAATGCCTACGAGCAGTACTTC	CASSPPGGNAYEQYF
13	TRBD1	TRBV12-3/TRBV12-4	medium-sized	TRBJ2-7	TGTGCCAGCAGGACAGGGGGTGGATACGAGCAGTACTTC	CASRTGGGYEQYF